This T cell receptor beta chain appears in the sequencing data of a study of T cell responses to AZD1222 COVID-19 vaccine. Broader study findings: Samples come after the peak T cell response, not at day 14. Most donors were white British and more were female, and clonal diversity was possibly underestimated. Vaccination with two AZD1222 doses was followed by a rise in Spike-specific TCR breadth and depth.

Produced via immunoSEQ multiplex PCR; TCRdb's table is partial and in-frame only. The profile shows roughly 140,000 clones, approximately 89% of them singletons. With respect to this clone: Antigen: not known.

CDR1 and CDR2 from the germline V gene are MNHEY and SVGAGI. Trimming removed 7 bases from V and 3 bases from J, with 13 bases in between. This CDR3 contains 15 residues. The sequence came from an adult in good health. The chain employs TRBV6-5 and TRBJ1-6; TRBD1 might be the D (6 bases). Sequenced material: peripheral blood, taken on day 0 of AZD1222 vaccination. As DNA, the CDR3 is TGTGCCAGCACCAACCCGGGACACTATAATTCACCCCTCCACTTT. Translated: CASTNPGHYNSPLHF.